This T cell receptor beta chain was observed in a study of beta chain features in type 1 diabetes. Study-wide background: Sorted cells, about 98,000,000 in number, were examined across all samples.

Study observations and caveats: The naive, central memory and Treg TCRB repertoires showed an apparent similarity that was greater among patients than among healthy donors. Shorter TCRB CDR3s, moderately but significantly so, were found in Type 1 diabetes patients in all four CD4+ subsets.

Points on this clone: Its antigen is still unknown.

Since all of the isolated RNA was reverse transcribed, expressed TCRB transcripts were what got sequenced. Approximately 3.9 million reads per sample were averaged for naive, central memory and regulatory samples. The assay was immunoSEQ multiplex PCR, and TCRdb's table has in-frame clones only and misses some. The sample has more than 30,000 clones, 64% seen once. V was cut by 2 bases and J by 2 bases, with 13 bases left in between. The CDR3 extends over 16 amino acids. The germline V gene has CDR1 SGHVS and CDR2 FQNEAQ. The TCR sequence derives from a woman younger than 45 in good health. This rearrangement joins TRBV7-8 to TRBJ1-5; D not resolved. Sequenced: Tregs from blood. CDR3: CASSLQSQDGNQPQHF. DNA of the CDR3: TGTGCCAGCAGCTTACAGTCGCAGGATGGCAATCAGCCCCAGCATTTT. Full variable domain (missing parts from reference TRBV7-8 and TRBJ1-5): GAGVSQSPRYKVAKRGQDVALRCDPISGHVSLFWYQQALGQGPEFLTYFQNEAQLDKSGLPSDRFFAERPEGSVSTLKIQRTQQEDSAVYLCASSLQSQDGNQPQHFGDGTRLSIL.